The clone carrying this T cell receptor (beta chain) has just one count. Participant reports of clinical history set cohort assignment. The sample belongs to a study of blood T cell repertoires in COVID-19. Some clones are missing from TCRdb's copy, which holds only in-frame ones; the method was immunoSEQ multiplex PCR. This sample carries 250,000 to 300,000 clones, 85% to 90% of them seen once, and the ten largest clones take roughly 2.9%. This clonotype was obtained from a woman in her fifties or sixties who had been exposed to COVID-19. The sample was PBMCs or T cells enriched from blood (not recorded which).

The chain's CDR3 is CASSGGQGTDTQYF. CDR3 nucleotide sequence: TGTGCCAGTAGTGGGGGACAGGGAACAGATACGCAGTATTTT. This rearrangement joins TRBV19 to TRBJ2-3; TRBD1 matches at 9 bases. The V segment lost 5 bases and the J segment 3 bases; nucleotides outside the gene matches: 3. The CDR3 is made up of 14 amino acids. CDR1 and CDR2 from the germline V gene are LNHDA and SQIVND (reference sequence).